The entry below gives a single T cell receptor (beta chain) sequence along with its context. It lacks a known antigen. Base qualities are not provided; no much larger clone lies one nucleotide away. This entry is derived from a study of T cells after yellow fever vaccination (dated by TCRdb to the late 2010s). Some background on the complete study: The SMART-Seq v4 Ultra Low Input RNA kit was used to prepare libraries from fractions with low cell numbers. To follow T-cell clones before and after primary and booster YFV17D yellow fever vaccination, bulk TCR alpha and beta repertoires were sequenced over time. Blood samples were taken at several timepoints before and after primary and secondary immunization, and bulk PBMC replicates and cell subsets were isolated. Two healthy male donors, one aged 18 to 30 and one aged 30 to 39 years, were included in the cohort. Results and caveats for the whole study, not just this receptor: A small fraction of clonotypes appeared in both the CD4 and CD8 compartments, likely as a result of convergent recombination. Because only two donors were included in the study, the extent to which the findings can be generalized is limited. After the booster, most clones that had expanded after primary vaccination were detected again (nearly 97% of CD4 and over 75% of CD8), suggesting broad maintenance of memory. Compared with the primary T-cell response, the secondary T-cell response was weaker but faster, peaking on day 5 rather than day 15. Because abundant contaminating clonotypes from the bulk population could be contained in FACS-sorted repertoires, computational filtering was required.

The CDR3 covers 14 residues, taking in both the cysteine and the phenylalanine. The DNA shown is the 42-base CDR3, in frame from base 1. The CDR1 and CDR2 encoded by the germline V gene are SGHTA and FQGTGA. At the junction V is shortened by 3 bases and J by 5 bases; bases outside the gene matches: 3. TCR cDNA was made using 5'RACE template switching, a step that added a universal primer site and unique molecular identifiers. cDNA synthesis was primed from both the TCR alpha and TCR beta constant segments. Two PCR steps were used to amplify libraries, with sample barcodes and sequencing adapters being added in the second step. Sequencing of libraries was performed on Illumina HiSeq 2500 (2x100 bp) or NovaSeq (2x150 bp). The source study handled its data this way. Demultiplexing of reads and collapsing into UMI consensus sequences were performed with MIGEC, and V(D)J alignment was carried out with MiXCR. Vaccine-responding clonotypes were defined with edgeR using replicate PBMC samples, requiring FDR below 0.01 and a log2 fold change above 5 up to day 15. Each bulk clonotype received a CD4 or CD8 identity based on whether the sequenced CD4 or CD8 repertoire contained that clonotype at higher abundance. Starting from the raw public reads, TCRdb applied fastp trimming at Q25, assembled clones with MiXCR and retained in-frame beta chains. Rows with one shared CDR3 protein collapse into an entry with the most common genes and DNA. TCRdb's processing, not the authors' own work, is the source of the V and J calls. This sample is represented by about 230,000 distinct CDR3 sequences; approximately 6.7% of them were singletons. About 1% of the sample belongs to the ten largest clones.

The treatment or condition label for this specimen denotes: live attenuated yellow fever vaccine strain. A standard Ficoll-Paque protocol was used to isolate PBMCs from peripheral blood. CD4 and CD8 T-cell fractions were isolated with Dynabeads CD4 and CD8 positive selection kits. TriZol was used to extract RNA from bulk PBMCs, CD4 and CD8 fractions, and dextramer-positive and dextramer-negative fractions. In this chain, TRBV7-3 is recombined with TRBJ2-1, and TRBD2 matches 8 of the central bases. The specimen was CD4+ T cells sorted from PBMCs, collected on the day of the yellow fever booster vaccination. This clonotype was obtained from a man aged 25-40 years who received the YFV17D yellow fever vaccine. This receptor carries the CDR3 CASSLQLADNEQFF. The nucleotide sequence is given as TGTGCCAGCAGCTTGCAACTAGCGGACAATGAGCAGTTCTTC.